This TCR beta chain was profiled in a study of blood T cells in healthy people across ages. Study-wide points: Long-lived donors carried more naive CD4+ cells and greater diversity than aged donors.

To note about this clonotype: The antigen remains undetermined.

It was with a sample-barcoded 5' primer and a J-beta primer mix that a second PCR of roughly 7 to 12 cycles was run. TCRdb re-derived calls from the 5' RACE reads in MiXCR, one entry per CDR3 protein. Here the sample spans about 1.1 million distinct CDR3 sequences, 35% to 45% being singletons. This TCR was recovered from a man younger than 35 in good health. What was sequenced was blood.

The CDR3 region is CASCSARTVETQYF. CDR3 bases: TGTGCCAGCTGCTCTGCCCGTACGGTAGAGACCCAGTACTTC. The V gene is TRBV6-6, the J gene TRBJ2-5, with D unclear. The CDR3 loop spans 14 amino acids. Deletions cut 8 bases from V and 4 bases from J, with 17 bases between. The germline V gene encodes CDR1 MNHNY and CDR2 SVGAGI (reference sequence).